The 24 T cell receptor beta chains below all came from one sample that was sequenced in a study of T cell repertoires in cytomegalovirus infection. TCRdb itself ran the reads through MiXCR, one entry per CDR3 protein. This table holds about 260,000 distinct CDR3 sequences, approximately 14% found once. The sample consisted of PBMCs. The receptors come from a human donor in good health (CMV status not recorded). Some clones in this sample may be carry-over from other donors' samples.

The CDR3, as DNA: TGTGCCAGCATGGGACGAAGCTTTCTATACACCGGGGAGCTGTTTTTT. Translation gives CASMGRSFLYTGELFF. The chain combines TRBV2 with TRBJ2-2, with D perhaps TRBD1 or TRBD2 (5 bases each). Trimming shortened V by 7 bases and J by 3 bases, and 18 bases separated the two germline ends. The CDR3 loop spans 16 amino acids. From germline, CDR1 is SNHLY and CDR2 FYNNEI.

This clonotype was detected many times. The chain is built from TRBV7-2 and TRBJ2-1; D not resolved. Germline loops: CDR1 SGHTA, CDR2 FQGNSA. The ends were cut back, 1 base at V and 10 bases at J, with 8 bases in the middle. The CDR3 consists of 12 residues. CDR3 region: CASSLGFWEQFF. The DNA for the CDR3 is TGTGCCAGCAGCTTAGGTTTCTGGGAGCAGTTCTTC.

This clonotype was counted ten times or more. The V gene is TRBV7-6, the J gene TRBJ1-1; D gene uncertain. The germline gives CDR1 SGHVS, CDR2 FNYEAQ. The V gene lost 2 bases and the J gene lost 1 base, with 5 bases spanning the gap. The length of the CDR3 is 13 residues. The CDR3 is CASSLKSNTEAFF. CDR3 DNA sequence: TGTGCCAGCAGCTTAAAATCGAACACTGAAGCTTTCTTT.

There are a few counts of this clonotype. For the CDR3, the DNA is TGTGCCAGCAGCCCCCGGGGACTAGCTCCGAATGAGCAGTTCTTC. Translation: CASSPRGLAPNEQFF. The genes are TRBV5-5 and TRBJ2-1, with 9 bases matching TRBD2. Germline CDR1 and CDR2: SGHKS and YYEKEE (reference sequence). This CDR3 is 15 amino acids long. Germline trimming cut 4 bases from V and 7 bases from J; bases unmatched to any gene: 9.

This clonotype occurred once. Since a much larger clone is just one base distant, this may be a read error. CDR3 in DNA: TGTGCCAGCAGCACTCAGGGCCAAAGAATTGCCAATGAGCAGTTCTTC. It is translated as CASSTQGQRIANEQFF. V usage is TRBV28 and J usage is TRBJ2-1, with D tentatively TRBD1 (5 bases). In germline, CDR1 is MDHEN, CDR2 SYDVKM. Trimming left V 6 bases short and J 6 bases short, with 21 bases between. The CDR3 totals 16 residues.

This clonotype was recorded at least ten times. The chain couples TRBV5-1 to TRBJ2-7; 7 nucleotides line up with TRBD2. This CDR3 spans 13 amino acids. V lost 2 bases, J lost 3 bases, and 2 bases stayed unmatched. CDR1 and CDR2 from the germline V gene are SGHRS and YFSETQ. The CDR3 protein is CASSLPSGYEQYF. DNA of the CDR3: TGCGCCAGCAGCTTACCTAGCGGCTACGAGCAGTACTTC.

This clonotype has more than one count but fewer than ten. J is TRBJ1-2 and V is TRBV2; 7 bases fit TRBD1. Germline V gene lookup returns CDR1 SNHLY and CDR2 FYNNEI. The J segment lost 7 bases and the V segment lost 8 bases, leaving 7 bases of the junction unmatched. The CDR3 consists of 12 residues. Here the CDR3 DNA reads TGTGCCAGCGCAGGACAGGCAAGTGGCTACACCTTC. Translation gives CASAGQASGYTF.

In its sample, this clonotype was seen many times. The chain links TRBV7-2 to TRBJ2-5, with 8 bases matching TRBD2. This CDR3 is 16 amino acids long. The V segment lost 5 bases and the J segment 5 bases; nucleotides outside the gene matches: 13. Germline CDR1 SGHTA, CDR2 FQGNSA. The CDR3 DNA reads as TGTGCCAGCAGCATCTTAGTGGCGGGAGGTCCTGAGACCCAGTACTTC. Protein: CASSILVAGGPETQYF.

This clonotype was counted a few times. The chain joins TRBV29-1 to TRBJ2-7; D unresolved. The CDR3 has 12 amino acids. CDR1 and CDR2 (germline): SQVTM, ANQGSEA. V was cut by 6 bases and J by 1 base, with 10 bases left in between. The CDR3 nucleotides are TGCAGCGTACTGACAAGTTCCTACGAGCAGTACTTC. This gives the protein CSVLTSSYEQYF.

This clonotype was picked up many times. V is TRBV7-2 and J is TRBJ2-7; D remains ambiguous. The CDR3 extends over 13 amino acids. V was trimmed by 0 bases and J by 4 bases, leaving 7 bases between them. The V gene's germline CDR1 is SGHTA and CDR2 FQGNSA. CDR3 in amino acids: CASSLAPQYEQYF. CDR3 nucleotides: TGTGCCAGCAGCTTAGCCCCGCAATACGAGCAGTACTTC. The entire variable domain, with the rest obtained from reference TRBV7-2 and TRBJ2-7, is as follows: GAGVSQSPSNKVTEKGKDVELRCDPISGHTALYWYRQSLGQGLEFLIYFQGNSAPDKSGLPSDRFSAERTGGSVSTLTIQRTQQEDSAVYLCASSLAPQYEQYFGPGTRLTVT.

This clonotype was detected many times. The J gene is TRBJ1-1, the V gene TRBV6-1; D call uncertain. The CDR3 runs to 16 residues. The V gene lost 3 bases and the J gene lost 3 bases, with 17 bases spanning the gap. The germline V gene has CDR1 MNHNS and CDR2 SASEGT. The CDR3 bases are TGTGCCAGCAGTGATCTATCCCGAGGGTTGTACACTGAAGCTTTCTTT. Protein: CASSDLSRGLYTEAFF.

In this sample, this clonotype turned up a few times. The chain uses TRBV28 and TRBJ2-3; D is possibly TRBD1 (6 bases). Deletions cut 8 bases from V and 0 bases from J, with 12 bases between. Per the germline V gene, CDR1 is MDHEN and CDR2 is SYDVKM. CDR3 length: 14 residues. CDR3 protein: CASQQGRSTDTQYF. The CDR3 DNA reads TGTGCCAGCCAACAGGGCCGGAGCACAGATACGCAGTATTTT.

This clonotype has just a few counts. This chain joins TRBV28 and TRBJ1-5; weak D call: TRBD1 (5 bases). This CDR3 is 14 amino acids long. V gave up 2 bases and J gave up 9 bases, with 14 bases separating them. In germline, CDR1 is MDHEN, CDR2 SYDVKM. This CDR3 reads CASSLTGQVRPQHF. CDR3 nucleotides: TGTGCCAGCAGTTTAACGGGGCAGGTCCGGCCCCAGCATTTT.

This chain uses TRBV29-1 with TRBJ2-5, with 8 bases aligning to TRBD2. Germline CDR1 reads SQVTM; CDR2 reads ANQGSEA. The CDR3 covers 14 residues. Trimming removed 3 bases from V and 5 bases from J; junction bases left unmatched: 8. The CDR3 loop reads CSVDSGGAGETQYF. The CDR3 region has the DNA TGCAGCGTTGATTCCGGGGGGGCCGGGGAGACCCAGTACTTC.

This clonotype was picked up one time. This chain joins TRBV6-2 or TRBV6-3 and TRBJ2-7; 7 bases are a match to TRBD2. The germline CDR1 and CDR2 sequences are MNHEY and SVGEGT. V trimming: 6 bases; J trimming: 4 bases; junction bases outside the gene matches: 9. This CDR3 is built from 14 residues. DNA of the CDR3: TGTGCCAGCAGAGTTGGCGGGAGTGGATACGAGCAGTACTTC. As protein: CASRVGGSGYEQYF.

The table lists this clonotype with many counts. The rearrangement links TRBV27 to TRBJ2-1; 7 bases fit TRBD1. V trimming: 6 bases; J trimming: 1 base; junction bases outside the gene matches: 9. The germline V gene has CDR1 MNHEY and CDR2 SMNVEV (reference sequence). The CDR3 spans 16 residues. The CDR3 loop reads CASSAAGTASYNEQFF. DNA of the CDR3: TGTGCCAGCAGCGCCGCCGGGACAGCTTCCTACAATGAGCAGTTCTTC.

This clonotype was recorded many times. One junction end disagrees with the germline gene, perhaps due to a read error. The J gene is TRBJ2-7, the V gene TRBV7-7; a weak D match, TRBD2 (5 bases). The CDR3 has 15 amino acids. Germline values: CDR1 SSHAT, CDR2 FNYEAQ (reference sequence). The CDR3 DNA reads as TGTGCTAGCAGCTTAGAGGCGGGTAGCTCCTACGAGCAGTACTTC. It translates to CASSLEAGSSYEQYF.

The sample holds one count of this clonotype. The V and J genes are TRBV15 and TRBJ2-5, with D perhaps given as TRBD1 or TRBD2 (6 bases each). Germline CDR1 and CDR2: LNHNV and YYDKDF (reference sequence). The CDR3 length is 17 residues. Trimming left V 1 base short and J 3 bases short, with 18 bases between. The CDR3 loop reads CATSRVGGTLQEETQYF. The CDR3, as DNA: TGTGCCACCAGCAGAGTGGGCGGGACACTACAGGAAGAGACCCAGTACTTC.

The table lists this clonotype with many counts. This rearrangement joins TRBV5-1 to TRBJ2-1; 8 bases are a match to TRBD2. CDR1 SGHRS and CDR2 YFSETQ come from the germline V gene. The length of the CDR3 is 14 residues. The junction had 5 bases not matched to a gene; V was cut back by 4 bases and J by 5 bases. The CDR3 DNA follows: TGCGCCAGCAGCATGGGACTAGGGGACAATGAGCAGTTCTTC. It encodes CASSMGLGDNEQFF.

The rearrangement joins TRBV5-1 to TRBJ2-3; D is unclear. V was clipped by 0 bases and J by 4 bases, with 9 bases between them. This CDR3 has 14 residues. Germline loops: CDR1 SGHRS, CDR2 YFSETQ. CDR3 amino acids: CASSLAWASDTQYF. DNA of the CDR3: TGCGCCAGCAGCTTGGCTTGGGCGTCAGATACGCAGTATTTT.

This clonotype was counted only a few times. The chain combines TRBV29-1 with TRBJ2-1; possible D gene TRBD2, 6 bases. With 4 bases removed from V and 6 bases from J, the gap between germline ends came to 13 bases. Germline V gives CDR1 SQVTM, CDR2 ANQGSEA. The CDR3 length is 13 residues. CDR3 sequence (DNA): TGCAGCGTTGTCCTAGCGACATTCAATGAGCAGTTCTTC. Protein: CSVVLATFNEQFF.

The chain has TRBV2 and TRBJ1-1; 11 nucleotides agree with TRBD1. V was clipped by 6 bases and J by 5 bases; unmatched bases: 5. Germline V gene sequence: CDR1 SNHLY, CDR2 FYNNEI. The CDR3 runs 14 residues. The CDR3 region is CASSGQGAKTEAFF. The CDR3 region has the DNA TGTGCCAGCAGCGGACAGGGGGCAAAAACTGAAGCTTTCTTT.

As concerns this clonotype: A much bigger clone sits one base away, suggesting this may be a read error. The genes are TRBV7-8 and TRBJ2-3, with D possibly called TRBD1 or TRBD2 (5 bases each). V gave up 2 bases and J gave up 8 bases, with 11 bases separating them. The CDR3 is 13 amino acids. Germline V lookup: CDR1 SGHVS, CDR2 FQNEAQ. The CDR3 DNA follows: TGTGCCAGCAGCTTAACTAGGGGAGTTACGCAGTATTTT. Translating gives CASSLTRGVTQYF.

This clonotype was seen many times. The chain employs TRBV6-6 and TRBJ1-3; D remains unclear. V lost 5 bases and J lost 9, with 8 bases in between. The CDR3 loop spans 11 amino acids. The germline CDR1 and CDR2 sequences are MNHNY and SVGAGI (reference sequence). CDR3 DNA sequence: TGTGCCAGCAGTGCCCGGGCCACCATATATTTT. Protein: CASSARATIYF.